What follows is one T cell receptor delta chain and its context. The TCRdb protein comes from a much larger clone and disagrees with this DNA's translation at residue 9, likely due to a read error; the protein given here is derived from the DNA. This entry is derived from a study of gamma-delta T cells after stem cell transplantation. TCRdb redid clone calling on the RT-PCR reads using CATT. The data contain just over 15,000 delta-chain clones, about 8.5% of them seen just once; the ten biggest clones take up about 60%. V trimming: 0 bases; J trimming: 2 bases; junction bases outside the gene matches: 26. CDR1 is TVYSNPD, CDR2 GDNSRS, per germline (reference sequence). The CDR3 sequence is 21 residues long.

This TCR derives from a human donor. It is not recorded whose cells these are; they may come from a transplant donor. V is TRDV3 and J is TRDJ1; TRDD3 aligns across 8 bases. Specimen: gamma-delta T cells. Written as DNA, the CDR3 is TGTGCCTTTAGTCAGCTGGGACGACTTTGGGGATACCCTTTGTGGACCGATAAACTCATCTTT. Residues: CAFSQLGRLWGYPLWTDKLIF.